This paragraph reports one T cell receptor beta chain. Its antigen is undetermined. This sample is part of a study of T cell responses to AZD1222 COVID-19 vaccine. Study conclusions and caveats: As reported, nearly half of all spike-specific TCRs target variant regions that are unmutated. Every sample of the repertoires postdated the peak T cell response. The breadth and depth of Spike-specific TCRs increased once two AZD1222 doses had been given. Among the donors, most were white British and more were female, and clonal diversity was possibly underestimated.

Generated by immunoSEQ multiplex PCR, the TCRdb table keeps only in-frame clones and is missing some. In the table there are 100,000 to 150,000 clones, approximately 85% of which are singletons. Germline V lookup: CDR1 KGHDR, CDR2 SFDVKD. The V segment lost 6 bases and the J segment 3 bases; nucleotides outside the gene matches: 5. The CDR3 has 17 residues. The receptor was isolated from an adult in good health. This specimen was peripheral blood, taken on day 0 of MenACWY control vaccination. V gene TRBV24-1 combines with J gene TRBJ2-1; 15 bases are shared with TRBD2. CDR3 nucleotides: TGTGCCACCAGTCGGACTAGCGGGAGGGCCATCTACAATGAGCAGTTCTTC. This encodes CATSRTSGRAIYNEQFF.